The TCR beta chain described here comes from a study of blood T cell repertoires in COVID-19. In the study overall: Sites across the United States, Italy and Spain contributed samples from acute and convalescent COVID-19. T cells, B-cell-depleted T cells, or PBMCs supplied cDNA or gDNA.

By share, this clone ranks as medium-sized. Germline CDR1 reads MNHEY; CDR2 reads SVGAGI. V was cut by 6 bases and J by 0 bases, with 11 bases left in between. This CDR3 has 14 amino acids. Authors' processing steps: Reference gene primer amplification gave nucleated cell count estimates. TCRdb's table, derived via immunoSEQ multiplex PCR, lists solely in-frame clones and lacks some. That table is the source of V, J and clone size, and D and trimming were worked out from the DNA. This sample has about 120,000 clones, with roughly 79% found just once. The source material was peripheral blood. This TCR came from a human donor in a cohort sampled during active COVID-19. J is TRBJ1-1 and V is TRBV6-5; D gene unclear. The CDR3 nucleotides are TGTGCCAGCAGGGCCTTGAATCTGAACACTGAAGCTTTCTTT. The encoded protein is CASRALNLNTEAFF.